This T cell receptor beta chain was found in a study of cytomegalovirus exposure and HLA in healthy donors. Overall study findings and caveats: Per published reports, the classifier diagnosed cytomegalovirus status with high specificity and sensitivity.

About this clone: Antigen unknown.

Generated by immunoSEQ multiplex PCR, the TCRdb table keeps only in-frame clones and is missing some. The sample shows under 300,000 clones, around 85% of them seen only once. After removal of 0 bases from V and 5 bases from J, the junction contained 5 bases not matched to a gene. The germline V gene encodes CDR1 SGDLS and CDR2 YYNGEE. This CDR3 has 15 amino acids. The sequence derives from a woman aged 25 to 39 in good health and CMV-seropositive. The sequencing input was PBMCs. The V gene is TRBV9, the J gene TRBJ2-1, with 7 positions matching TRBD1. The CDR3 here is CASSVGTGYNNEQFF. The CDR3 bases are TGTGCCAGCAGCGTAGGGACAGGCTACAACAATGAGCAGTTCTTC. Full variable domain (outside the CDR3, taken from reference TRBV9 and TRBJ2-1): DSGVTQTPKHLITATGQRVTLRCSPRSGDLSVYWYQQSLDQGLQFLIQYYNGEERAKGNILERFSAQQFPDLHSELNLSSLELGDSALYFCASSVGTGYNNEQFFGPGTRLTVL.